The 28 T cell receptor beta chains presented below share a single source sample, sequenced in a study of cytomegalovirus exposure and HLA in healthy donors. Using immunoSEQ multiplex PCR, the repertoire was profiled, and TCRdb retains in-frame clones only, with some absent. The sample lists over 200,000 clones, roughly 83% occurring once. The sequenced sample was PBMCs. Receptor source: a woman aged 18-30 years in good health and CMV-seronegative.

This chain joins TRBV30 and TRBJ2-7; D not certain. V was trimmed by 0 bases and J by 0 bases, leaving 3 bases between them. The CDR3 extends over 12 amino acids. Per germline, CDR1 GTSNPN and CDR2 SVGIG (reference sequence). In DNA, the CDR3 is TGTGCCTGGAGTGTCACCTCCTACGAGCAGTACTTC. This gives the protein CAWSVTSYEQYF.

The V gene is TRBV2, the J gene TRBJ1-5; TRBD1 matches 7 bases. CDR1 is SNHLY, CDR2 FYNNEI, per germline. Trimming removed 6 bases from V and 4 bases from J; junction bases left unmatched: 9. The CDR3 runs 15 residues. The CDR3 nucleotides read TGTGCCAGCAGGAGACAGGGCGGAACTAATCAGCCCCAGCATTTT. It is translated as CASRRQGGTNQPQHF.

Here the CDR3 DNA reads TGTGCCAGCAGTCCGGACGGCACTGAAGCTTTCTTT. Protein: CASSPDGTEAFF. The rearrangement links TRBV28 to TRBJ1-1; D is unclear. Trimming took off 5 bases at V and 4 bases at J, with 8 bases between the two ends. Germline V gene lookup returns CDR1 MDHEN and CDR2 SYDVKM. The CDR3 is 12 residues long.

The chain employs TRBV18 and TRBJ1-4; D ambiguous. V lost 2 bases to trimming and J lost 8 bases, with 15 bases between them. The CDR3 spans 15 residues. Germline loops: CDR1 KGHSH, CDR2 LQKENI. CDR3 DNA: TGTGCCAGCTCACCAGACATGGGGAGGCACGAAAAACTGTTTTTT. Its protein product is CASSPDMGRHEKLFF.

V and J are TRBV7-8 and TRBJ2-7, with D possibly being TRBD1 (5 bases). From germline, CDR1 is SGHVS and CDR2 FQNEAQ. The V gene lost 1 base and the J gene lost 0 bases, with 16 bases spanning the gap. There are 17 residues in the CDR3. The CDR3, as DNA: TGTGCCAGCAGCTTAGGATTAGAAGGGGCGCACTCCTACGAGCAGTACTTC. This sequence encodes CASSLGLEGAHSYEQYF.

This clone turned up a few times. The chain couples TRBV6-1 to TRBJ1-2, with D unresolved. The CDR3 length is 12 residues. Germline V CDR1 and CDR2: MNHNS, SASEGT. Trimming removed 1 base at V and 8 bases at J, with 8 bases between. CDR3 nucleotide sequence: TGTGCCAGCAGTGAAGGGGGTTGGGGCTACACCTTC. It is translated as CASSEGGWGYTF.

Worth noting for this clone: A much larger clone differs by one base, so this may be a read error. The sample contains more than one DNA sequence encoding this CDR3. The chain uses TRBV28 and TRBJ1-5, with unresolved D. Germline lookup yields CDR1 MDHEN and CDR2 SYDVKM. The CDR3 sequence is 12 residues long. V dropped 6 bases and J dropped 0 bases, with 3 bases sitting between them. The CDR3 spells CASSYSNQPQHF. CDR3 sequence (DNA): TGTGCCAGCAGCTATAGCAATCAGCCCCAGCATTTT.

This sequence joins TRBV5-8 and TRBJ1-2; no reliable D call. The CDR3 extends over 15 amino acids. Trimming removed 1 base from V and 5 bases from J, with 15 bases in between. Germline CDR1 SGHTS, CDR2 YDEGEE. Here the CDR3 DNA reads TGTGCCAGCAGCTTGTCCGGCAGCCTTCAATATGGCTACACCTTC. This encodes CASSLSGSLQYGYTF.

This chain uses TRBV5-1 with TRBJ2-5; 13 bases are a match to TRBD2. The ends lost 4 bases at V and 7 bases at J; junction bases unmatched: 13. There are 17 residues in the CDR3. Per germline, CDR1 SGHRS and CDR2 YFSETQ. This chain's CDR3 is CASSLGLAGDPGGTQYF. DNA for the CDR3: TGCGCCAGCAGCCTCGGACTAGCGGGAGATCCGGGAGGGACCCAGTACTTC. Based on the CDR3 plus reference TRBV5-1 and TRBJ2-5, the full variable domain is KAGVTQTPRYLIKTRGQQVTLSCSPISGHRSVSWYQQTPGQGLQFLFEYFSETQRNKGNFPGRFSGRQFSNSRSEMNVSTLELGDSALYLCASSLGLAGDPGGTQYFGPGTRLLVL.

The rearrangement uses TRBV28 and TRBJ1-4; no firm D call. CDR3 length: 15 amino acids. Trimming took 2 bases from V and 11 from J, leaving 18 bases between them. Germline values: CDR1 MDHEN, CDR2 SYDVKM. CDR3 DNA: TGTGCCAGCAGTTTACGTCAGAAAACTGCGGTTAAACTGTTTTTT. Amino acid sequence: CASSLRQKTAVKLFF.

This clone was picked up one time. The rearrangement links TRBV11-1 to TRBJ2-5; TRBD1 aligns across 8 bases. The V segment lost 6 bases and the J segment 5 bases; nucleotides outside the gene matches: 5. CDR3 length: 13 residues. CDR1 is SGHAT and CDR2 is FQDESV in the germline V gene (reference sequence). The DNA for the CDR3 is TGTGCCAGCAGGCACAGGGGGTCGGAGACCCAGTACTTC. Translating gives CASRHRGSETQYF.

The chain has TRBV27 and TRBJ2-1; no reliable D call. The germline V gene has CDR1 MNHEY and CDR2 SMNVEV (reference sequence). Trimming pared 6 bases from V and 7 bases from J, leaving 13 bases between. The CDR3 extends over 13 amino acids. The CDR3 region has the DNA TGTGCCAGCAGGGACCTACTGGAGAATGAGCAGTTCTTC. This encodes CASRDLLENEQFF.

This chain links TRBV9 with TRBJ2-3; D unclear. Germline CDR1 SGDLS, CDR2 YYNGEE. The CDR3 totals 14 residues. V lost 1 base to trimming and J lost 0 bases, with 6 bases between them. CDR3 in DNA: TGTGCCAGCAGCGTATCAGGCAGCACAGATACGCAGTATTTT. This sequence encodes CASSVSGSTDTQYF.

The chain joins TRBV6-5 to TRBJ1-1; D ambiguous. The V end was cut by 6 bases, the J end by 1 base, with 12 bases between. This CDR3 is 14 amino acids long. Germline V gives CDR1 MNHEY, CDR2 SVGAGI. CDR3 nucleotides: TGTGCCAGCAGATCACGGGAGCCGAACACTGAAGCTTTCTTT. It specifies CASRSREPNTEAFF.

The V call is TRBV10-3, the J call TRBJ2-1; a possible D gene is TRBD1 (6 bases). The CDR3 runs 11 residues. V gave up 6 bases and J gave up 10 bases, with 10 bases separating them. Germline lookup yields CDR1 ENHRY and CDR2 SYGVKD. DNA of the CDR3: TGTGCCATCAGGGGCAGGGGAGAGCAGTTCTTC. This translates into CAIRGRGEQFF.

The genes are TRBV2 and TRBJ2-7, with TRBD2 matching over 15 bases. J was trimmed by 7 bases and V by 6 bases; bases with no gene match: 1. The CDR3 loop spans 13 amino acids. Germline V gene lookup returns CDR1 SNHLY and CDR2 FYNNEI. CDR3 DNA: TGTGCCAGCAGGGGACTAGCGGGAGGTGAGCAGTACTTC. It translates to CASRGLAGGEQYF.

This clone has just a few counts. J is TRBJ1-3 and V is TRBV6-1; no clear D. V lost 0 bases to trimming and J lost 6 bases, with 6 bases between them. Germline-derived CDR1 and CDR2 are MNHNS and SASEGT. The CDR3 runs to 13 residues. DNA for the CDR3: TGTGCCAGCAGTGAAGCCGTAGTAAACACCATATATTTT. Amino acid sequence: CASSEAVVNTIYF.

The chain has TRBV19 and TRBJ2-7, with a tentative D call TRBD1 (6 bases). The ends were cut back, 9 bases at V and 0 bases at J, with 18 bases in the middle. The germline CDR1 and CDR2 sequences are LNHDA and SQIVND (reference sequence). The CDR3 runs to 15 residues. CDR3 DNA: TGTGCCAGAAGGGGGTCTCGACACCTCTCCTACGAGCAGTACTTC. Residues: CARRGSRHLSYEQYF.

The genes are TRBV5-1 and TRBJ1-1; D is perhaps TRBD1 (5 bases). The CDR3 is 14 residues long. V lost 4 bases and J 4 bases, leaving 14 bases between the germline ends. Germline loops: CDR1 SGHRS, CDR2 YFSETQ. The CDR3 region has the DNA TGCGCCAGCAGCCCGCGGAGGGGTATCACTGAAGCTTTCTTT. It encodes CASSPRRGITEAFF.

This sequence joins TRBV28 and TRBJ1-1; D call uncertain. The V gene's germline CDR1 is MDHEN and CDR2 SYDVKM. CDR3 length: 14 residues. The V end was cut by 1 base, the J end by 2 bases, with 8 bases between. The CDR3 coding sequence is TGTGCCAGCAGTTTATACGCAGATAACACTGAAGCTTTCTTT. Protein product: CASSLYADNTEAFF. The whole variable domain, remainder taken from reference TRBV28 and TRBJ1-1, is DVKVTQSSRYLVKRTGEKVFLECVQDMDHENMFWYRQDPGLGLRLIYFSYDVKMKEKGDIPEGYSVSREKKERFSLILESASTNQTSMYLCASSLYADNTEAFFGQGTRLTVV.

V and J are TRBV28 and TRBJ2-3; D perhaps matches TRBD1 (6 bases). The CDR3 is 13 residues long. V dropped 8 bases and J dropped 5 bases, with 14 bases sitting between them. The V gene's germline CDR1 is MDHEN and CDR2 SYDVKM. This CDR3 reads CASGDTGKDTQYF. CDR3 bases: TGTGCCAGCGGGGACACGGGGAAAGATACGCAGTATTTT.

Regarding this clone: Other nucleotide sequences in the sample specify the same CDR3. The V gene is TRBV9, the J gene TRBJ1-5; a possible D gene is TRBD1 (5 bases). The CDR3 has 14 amino acids. V was pared by 0 bases and J by 4 bases, with 8 bases between. Germline assignment: CDR1 SGDLS and CDR2 YYNGEE. The CDR3 protein is CASSVGSGNQPQHF. For the CDR3, the DNA is TGTGCCAGCAGCGTAGGGTCAGGGAATCAGCCCCAGCATTTT. Drawing the rest from reference TRBV9 and TRBJ1-5, the complete variable domain is DSGVTQTPKHLITATGQRVTLRCSPRSGDLSVYWYQQSLDQGLQFLIQYYNGEERAKGNILERFSAQQFPDLHSELNLSSLELGDSALYFCASSVGSGNQPQHFGDGTRLSIL.

V and J are TRBV5-1 and TRBJ2-3, with TRBD2 identical over 16 bases. Germline V gene data show CDR1 as SGHRS and CDR2 as YFSETQ. CDR3 length equals 17 residues. J lost 4 bases, V lost 4 bases, and 6 bases had no gene match. DNA for the CDR3: TGCGCCAGCAGCGGGGGACTAGCGGGAGGGATCCCAGATACGCAGTATTTT. It yields the protein CASSGGLAGGIPDTQYF. Supplemented by reference TRBV5-1 and TRBJ2-3, the full variable domain reads KAGVTQTPRYLIKTRGQQVTLSCSPISGHRSVSWYQQTPGQGLQFLFEYFSETQRNKGNFPGRFSGRQFSNSRSEMNVSTLELGDSALYLCASSGGLAGGIPDTQYFGPGTRLTVL.

The rearrangement links TRBV29-1 to TRBJ1-2; 7 bases are shared with TRBD1. Germline CDR1 reads SQVTM; CDR2 reads ANQGSEA. J gave up 2 bases and V 5 bases, and 8 bases lay outside the gene matches. This CDR3 is built from 14 residues. The CDR3 DNA is TGCAGCGTTCGCGGACAGGACCAGAACTATGGCTACACCTTC. Its translation is CSVRGQDQNYGYTF.

The V and J genes are TRBV10-3 and TRBJ1-2; 10 positions match TRBD1. The CDR3 length is 15 residues. Germline loops: CDR1 ENHRY, CDR2 SYGVKD. Trimming at V came to 5 bases and at J to 6 bases, leaving 9 bases not matched to a gene. CDR3 protein: CAISSDRDRGHGYTF. The CDR3 DNA follows: TGTGCCATCAGTTCTGACCGGGACAGGGGACATGGCTACACCTTC.

The CDR3 protein is CASSDLDSGNTIYF. For the CDR3, the DNA is TGTGCCAGCAGTGACTTGGACTCTGGAAACACCATATATTTT. The chain links TRBV6-4 to TRBJ1-3; D not certain. This CDR3 is 14 amino acids long. Germline CDR1 is MRHNA and CDR2 is SNTAGT. The ends were cut back, 1 base at V and 0 bases at J, with 4 bases in the middle.

The V and J genes are TRBV19 and TRBJ1-1, with TRBD1 matching 11 bases. Germline V gene data show CDR1 as LNHDA and CDR2 as SQIVND (reference sequence). CDR3 length: 17 residues. Trimming removed 4 bases from V and 0 bases from J; junction bases left unmatched: 7. The CDR3 loop is CASSTGQGALVNTEAFF. CDR3 nucleotide sequence: TGTGCCAGTAGTACCGGACAGGGGGCTCTTGTGAACACTGAAGCTTTCTTT.

J is TRBJ2-5 and V is TRBV6-1, with D possibly matching TRBD1 (6 bases). Trimming pared 11 bases from V and 1 base from J, leaving 20 bases between. The germline V gene encodes CDR1 MNHNS and CDR2 SASEGT. This CDR3 has 15 residues. The CDR3 DNA sequence: TGTGCCGCTAAACGATTACAGGGTCCCCAAGAGACCCAGTACTTC. This codes for CAAKRLQGPQETQYF.